This T cell receptor beta chain was found in a study of cytomegalovirus exposure and HLA in healthy donors. Germline CDR1 MGHRA, CDR2 YSYEKL. The CDR3 loop spans 15 amino acids. Trimming cost V 0 bases and J 4 bases, with 13 bases left between them. PCR was performed using 60 Vbeta and 13 Jbeta primers. This table comes from immunoSEQ multiplex PCR, and its TCRdb copy is limited to in-frame clones, with some not included. The table has over 200,000 clones, more than 60% seen once; the top ten hold roughly 2.5%. Notes on the study in general: Common viral pathogens seemed, in a later analysis, to connect with several of the most significant clusters.

This clone was counted only a few times. Its antigen is as yet unknown. The sample taken for sequencing was PBMCs. This chain joins TRBV4-1 and TRBJ2-7; D ambiguous. This sequence originates from an older woman in good health and CMV-seropositive. This CDR3 is CASSQDSRSYYEQYF. For the CDR3, the DNA is TGCGCCAGCAGCCAAGATTCGAGGAGTTATTACGAGCAGTACTTC.